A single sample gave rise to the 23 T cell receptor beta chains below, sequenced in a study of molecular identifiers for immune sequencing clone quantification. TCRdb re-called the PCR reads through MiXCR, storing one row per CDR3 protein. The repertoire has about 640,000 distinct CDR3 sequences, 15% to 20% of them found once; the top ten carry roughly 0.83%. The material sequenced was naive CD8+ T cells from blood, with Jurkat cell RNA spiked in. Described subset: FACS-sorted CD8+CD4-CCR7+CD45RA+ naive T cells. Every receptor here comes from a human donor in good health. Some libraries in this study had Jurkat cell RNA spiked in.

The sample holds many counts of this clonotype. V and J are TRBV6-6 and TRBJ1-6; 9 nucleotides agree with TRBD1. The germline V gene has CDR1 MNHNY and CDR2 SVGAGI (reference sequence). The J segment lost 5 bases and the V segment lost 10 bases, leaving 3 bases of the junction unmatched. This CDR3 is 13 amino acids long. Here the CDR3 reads CATRTGDNSPLHF. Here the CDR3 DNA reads TGTGCCACGCGGACAGGGGATAATTCACCCCTCCACTTT.

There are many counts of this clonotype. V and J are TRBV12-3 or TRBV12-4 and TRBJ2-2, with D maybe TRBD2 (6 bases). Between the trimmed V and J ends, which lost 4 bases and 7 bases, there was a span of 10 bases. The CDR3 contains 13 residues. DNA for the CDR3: TGTGCCAGCAGTTACCCCGGGGGCGGGGAGCTGTTTTTT. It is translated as CASSYPGGGELFF.

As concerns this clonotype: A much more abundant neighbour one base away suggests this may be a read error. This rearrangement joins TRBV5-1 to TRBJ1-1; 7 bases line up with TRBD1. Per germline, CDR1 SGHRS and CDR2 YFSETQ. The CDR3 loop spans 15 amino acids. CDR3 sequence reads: CASSFKTGMNTQAFF. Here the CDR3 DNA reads TGCGCCAGCAGTTTCAAGACAGGGATGAACACTCAAGCTTTCTTT.

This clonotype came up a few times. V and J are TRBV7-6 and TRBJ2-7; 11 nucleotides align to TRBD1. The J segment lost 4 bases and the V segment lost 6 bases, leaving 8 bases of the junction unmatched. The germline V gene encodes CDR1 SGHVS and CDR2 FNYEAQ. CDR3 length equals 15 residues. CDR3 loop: CASSWGQGVVYEQYF. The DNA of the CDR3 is TGTGCCAGCAGTTGGGGACAGGGGGTAGTATACGAGCAGTACTTC.

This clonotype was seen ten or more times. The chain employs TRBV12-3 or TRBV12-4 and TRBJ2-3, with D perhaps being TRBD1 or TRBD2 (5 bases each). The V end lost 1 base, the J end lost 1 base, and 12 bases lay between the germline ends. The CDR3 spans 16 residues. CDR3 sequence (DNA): TGTGCCAGCAGTTTAGATGGGGGTTCCCGCACAGATACGCAGTATTTT. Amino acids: CASSLDGGSRTDTQYF.

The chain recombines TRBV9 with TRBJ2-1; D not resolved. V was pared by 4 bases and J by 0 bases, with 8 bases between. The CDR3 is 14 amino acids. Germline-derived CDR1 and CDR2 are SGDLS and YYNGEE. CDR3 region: CASSIESSYNEQFF. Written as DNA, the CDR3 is TGTGCCAGCAGCATCGAAAGCTCCTACAATGAGCAGTTCTTC.

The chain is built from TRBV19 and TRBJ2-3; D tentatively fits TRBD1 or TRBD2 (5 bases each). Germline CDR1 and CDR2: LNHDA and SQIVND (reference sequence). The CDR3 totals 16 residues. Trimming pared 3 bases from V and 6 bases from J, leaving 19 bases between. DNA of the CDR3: TGTGCCAGTAGTATGTTTTTCGTGCAGGGCGGGGATACGCAGTATTTT. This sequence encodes CASSMFFVQGGDTQYF.

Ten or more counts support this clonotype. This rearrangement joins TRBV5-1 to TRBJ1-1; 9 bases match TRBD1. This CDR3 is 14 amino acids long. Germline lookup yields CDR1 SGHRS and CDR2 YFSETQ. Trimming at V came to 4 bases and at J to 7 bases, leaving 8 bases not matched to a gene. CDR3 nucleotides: TGCGCCAGCAGCCCGGGGACAGGGCTAGTTGAAGCTTTCTTT. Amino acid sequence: CASSPGTGLVEAFF.

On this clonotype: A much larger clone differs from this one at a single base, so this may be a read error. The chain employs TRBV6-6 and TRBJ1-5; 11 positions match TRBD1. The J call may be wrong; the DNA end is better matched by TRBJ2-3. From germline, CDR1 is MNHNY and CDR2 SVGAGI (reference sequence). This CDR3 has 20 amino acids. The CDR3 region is CASSYSFGTGGFNSNQPQYF. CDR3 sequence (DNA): TGTGCCAGCAGTTACTCTTTCGGGACAGGGGGATTTAATAGCAATCAGCCCCAGTATTTT.

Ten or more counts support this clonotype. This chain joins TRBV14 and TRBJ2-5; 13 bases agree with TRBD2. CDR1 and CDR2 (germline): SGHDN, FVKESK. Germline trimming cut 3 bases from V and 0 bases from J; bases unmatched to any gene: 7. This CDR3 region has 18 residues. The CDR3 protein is CASSQGLAGNRYQETQYF. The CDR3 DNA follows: TGTGCCAGCAGCCAGGGACTAGCGGGGAACAGATACCAAGAGACCCAGTACTTC.

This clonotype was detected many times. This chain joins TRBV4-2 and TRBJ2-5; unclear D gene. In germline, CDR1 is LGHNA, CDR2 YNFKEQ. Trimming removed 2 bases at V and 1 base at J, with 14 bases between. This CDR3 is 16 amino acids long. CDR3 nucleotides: TGTGCCAGCAGCCAACAAGACGGGCCGACCCAAGAGACCCAGTACTTC. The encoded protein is CASSQQDGPTQETQYF.

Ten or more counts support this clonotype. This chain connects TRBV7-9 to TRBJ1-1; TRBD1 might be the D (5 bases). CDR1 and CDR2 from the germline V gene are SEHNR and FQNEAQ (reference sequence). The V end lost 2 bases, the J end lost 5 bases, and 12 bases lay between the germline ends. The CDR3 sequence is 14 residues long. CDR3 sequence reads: CASSLKKGLTEAFF. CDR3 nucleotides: TGTGCCAGCAGCTTAAAGAAGGGGCTGACTGAAGCTTTCTTT.

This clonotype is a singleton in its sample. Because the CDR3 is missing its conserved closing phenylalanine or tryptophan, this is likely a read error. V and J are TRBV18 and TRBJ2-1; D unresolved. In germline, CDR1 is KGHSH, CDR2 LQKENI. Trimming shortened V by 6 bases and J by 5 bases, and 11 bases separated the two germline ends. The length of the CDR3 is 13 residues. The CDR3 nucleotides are TGTGCCAGCTCTCCTCCCCAGGACAATGAGCAGTTCCTC. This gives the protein CASSPPQDNEQFL.

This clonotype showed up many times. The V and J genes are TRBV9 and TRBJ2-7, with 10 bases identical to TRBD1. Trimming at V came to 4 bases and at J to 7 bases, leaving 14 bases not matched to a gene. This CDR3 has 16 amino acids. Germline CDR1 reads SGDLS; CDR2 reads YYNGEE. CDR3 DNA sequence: TGTGCCAGCAGCCCCCGCGGGACAGGGGAGTACGTTGAGCAGTACTTC. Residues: CASSPRGTGEYVEQYF.

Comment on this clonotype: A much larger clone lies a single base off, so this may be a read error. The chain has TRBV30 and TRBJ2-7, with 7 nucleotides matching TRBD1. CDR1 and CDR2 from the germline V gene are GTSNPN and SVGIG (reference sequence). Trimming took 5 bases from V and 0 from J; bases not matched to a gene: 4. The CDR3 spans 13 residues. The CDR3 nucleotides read TGTGCCTGGGTACAGGGGAGCTCCTACGAGCAGTACTTC. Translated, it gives CAWVQGSSYEQYF. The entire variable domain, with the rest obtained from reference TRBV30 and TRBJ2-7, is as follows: SQTIHQWPATLVQPVGSPLSLECTVEGTSNPNLYWYRQAAGRGLQLLFYSVGIGQISSEVPQNLSASRPQDRQFILSSKKLLLSDSGFYLCAWVQGSSYEQYFGPGTRLTVT.

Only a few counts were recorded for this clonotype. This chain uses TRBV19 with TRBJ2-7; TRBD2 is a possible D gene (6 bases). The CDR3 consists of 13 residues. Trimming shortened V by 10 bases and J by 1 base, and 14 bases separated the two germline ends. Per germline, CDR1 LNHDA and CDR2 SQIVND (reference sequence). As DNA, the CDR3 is TGTGCCACCTCCGCGGGGCTATCCTACGAGCAGTACTTC. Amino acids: CATSAGLSYEQYF.

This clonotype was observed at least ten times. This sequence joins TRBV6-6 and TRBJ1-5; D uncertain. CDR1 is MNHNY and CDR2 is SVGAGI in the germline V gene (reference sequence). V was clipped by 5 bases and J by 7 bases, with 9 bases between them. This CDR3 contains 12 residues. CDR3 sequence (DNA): TGTGCCAGCAGTACCCTAGAACAGCCCCAGCATTTT. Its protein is CASSTLEQPQHF.

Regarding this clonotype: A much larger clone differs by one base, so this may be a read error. CDR3 region: CAWSATESSYNEQFF. The CDR3 nucleotides read TGTGCCTGGAGTGCTACCGAAAGCTCCTACAATGAGCAGTTCTTC. V usage is TRBV30 and J usage is TRBJ2-1, with unresolved D. Germline V gene lookup returns CDR1 GTSNPN and CDR2 SVGIG (reference sequence). The CDR3 has 15 amino acids. Trimming shortened V by 1 base and J by 0 bases, and 10 bases separated the two germline ends.

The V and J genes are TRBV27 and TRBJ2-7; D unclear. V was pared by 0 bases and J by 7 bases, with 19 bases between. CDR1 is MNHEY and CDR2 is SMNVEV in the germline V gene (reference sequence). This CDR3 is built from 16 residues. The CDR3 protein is CASSLSSSLWPWEQYF. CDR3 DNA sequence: TGTGCCAGCAGTTTATCGAGCTCCCTGTGGCCCTGGGAGCAGTACTTC.

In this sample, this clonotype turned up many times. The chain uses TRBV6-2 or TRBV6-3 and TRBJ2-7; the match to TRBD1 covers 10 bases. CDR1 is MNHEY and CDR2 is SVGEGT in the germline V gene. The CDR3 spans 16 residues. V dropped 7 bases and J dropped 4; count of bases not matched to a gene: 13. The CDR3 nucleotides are TGTGCCAGCACCTACCATTTCGGGACAGGGGATTACGAGCAGTACTTC. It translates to CASTYHFGTGDYEQYF.

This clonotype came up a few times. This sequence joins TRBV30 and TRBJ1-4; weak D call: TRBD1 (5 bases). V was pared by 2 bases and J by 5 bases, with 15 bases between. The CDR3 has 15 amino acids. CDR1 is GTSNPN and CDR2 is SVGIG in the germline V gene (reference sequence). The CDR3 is CAWSPVGAPNEKLFF. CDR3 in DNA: TGTGCCTGGAGTCCGGTCGGGGCCCCCAATGAAAAACTGTTTTTT.

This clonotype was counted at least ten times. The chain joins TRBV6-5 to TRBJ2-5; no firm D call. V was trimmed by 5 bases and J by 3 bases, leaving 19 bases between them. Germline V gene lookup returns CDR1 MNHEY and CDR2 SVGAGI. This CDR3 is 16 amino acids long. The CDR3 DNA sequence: TGTGCCAGCAGTCAACCTTCGGATCAGGACGAAGAGACCCAGTACTTC. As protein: CASSQPSDQDEETQYF.

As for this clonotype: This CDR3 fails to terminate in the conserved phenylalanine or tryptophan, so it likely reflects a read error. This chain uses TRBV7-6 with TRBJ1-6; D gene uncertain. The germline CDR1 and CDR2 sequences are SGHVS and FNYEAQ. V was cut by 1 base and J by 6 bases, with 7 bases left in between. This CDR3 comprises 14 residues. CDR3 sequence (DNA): TGTGCCAGCAGCTTAGACTCGTCTAATTCACCCCTCCACTCT. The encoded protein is CASSLDSSNSPLHS.